The clone carrying this TCR beta chain was seen repeatedly, ten times or more. Trimming took 2 bases from V and 4 from J, leaving 8 bases between them. Germline loops: CDR1 SGHRS, CDR2 YFSETQ. The CDR3 totals 13 residues. These data belong to a study of regulatory T cells in long-lasting Graves disease. Time point specified: newly diagnosed GD, antithyroid drugs for less than 3 months. The TCR library used RNA extracted from PBMCs. HTBI primers from iRepertoire and Arm-PCR of CDR3 regions yielded the TCR beta libraries. TCRdb itself ran the multiplex PCR reads through MiXCR, one entry per CDR3 protein. Of about 450,000 distinct CDR3 sequences in the sample, 14% were seen once. These data were also filed under a second study, of T cells in Graves' hyperthyroidism and ophthalmopathy.

The chain links TRBV5-1 to TRBJ2-3, with a weak D call TRBD1 (5 bases). This receptor was taken from a woman aged 45-59 years with Graves disease. The material sequenced was peripheral blood mononuclear cells (PBMCs), taken at new diagnosis, from a patient treated with antithyroid drugs. The CDR3 spells CASSFQGPDTQYF. CDR3 DNA: TGCGCCAGCAGCTTCCAGGGTCCAGATACGCAGTATTTT.